The clone carrying this TCR gamma chain was observed a handful of times. At one of its ends the junction is not consistent with the germline gene, which may arise from a read error. In the same sample, other DNA sequences code for this CDR3. TCRdb re-called clones from the reads using CATT. The data hold 400 to 500 gamma-chain clones, with approximately 27% observed a single time. This sample is part of a study of gamma-delta chains in newborns, infants, children. Study context: Polyclonal expansion of innate γδ T cells after birth follows microbial exposure.

Sequenced material: blood. This receptor was identified in a child who was a newborn, infant or young child, either healthy, febrile or measles-vaccinated (not recorded which).

Here the CDR3 DNA reads TGTGCCTTGTGGGAGGTGCGGGAGCTGGGCAAAAAGATCAAGGTATTT. Protein product: CALWEVRELGKKIKVF. The J gene is TRGJP, the V gene TRGV9. Germline-derived CDR1 and CDR2 are GITISATS and ISYDGTV (reference sequence). The CDR3 is made up of 16 amino acids.